The present T cell receptor beta chain was sequenced within a study of shared clonotypes between healthy human individuals. Study background: The study enrolled a couple of women and three men aged 18 to 49. Study outcomes and limitations: In a handful of donors, around 4.8% of naive CD4 clonotypes appeared in common.

The method was immunoSEQ multiplex PCR; TCRdb's version includes in-frame clones alone and lacks a portion of them. The sample holds approximately 1.9 million clones, 93% seen once. This CDR3 has 17 residues. The V gene lost 1 base and the J gene lost 7 bases, with 22 bases spanning the gap. Germline assignment: CDR1 ENHRY and CDR2 SYGVKD. About this clone itself: The antigen remains unidentified.

Positive CCR7 selection of CD45RO-negative cells yielded the naive CD8 cells, and terminally differentiated effector memory CD45RA+ cells were excluded. Source material: naive CD8+ T cells from PBMCs. The gene calls are TRBV10-3 and TRBJ1-2, with D possibly matching TRBD1 (5 bases). The receptor comes from a man aged 18 to 30 in good health. Some clones in this sample may be carry-over from other donors' samples. CDR3 sequence reads: CAISELVFQGKQGGYTF. The DNA for the CDR3 is TGTGCCATCAGTGAGTTGGTCTTCCAGGGTAAACAAGGTGGCTACACCTTC.